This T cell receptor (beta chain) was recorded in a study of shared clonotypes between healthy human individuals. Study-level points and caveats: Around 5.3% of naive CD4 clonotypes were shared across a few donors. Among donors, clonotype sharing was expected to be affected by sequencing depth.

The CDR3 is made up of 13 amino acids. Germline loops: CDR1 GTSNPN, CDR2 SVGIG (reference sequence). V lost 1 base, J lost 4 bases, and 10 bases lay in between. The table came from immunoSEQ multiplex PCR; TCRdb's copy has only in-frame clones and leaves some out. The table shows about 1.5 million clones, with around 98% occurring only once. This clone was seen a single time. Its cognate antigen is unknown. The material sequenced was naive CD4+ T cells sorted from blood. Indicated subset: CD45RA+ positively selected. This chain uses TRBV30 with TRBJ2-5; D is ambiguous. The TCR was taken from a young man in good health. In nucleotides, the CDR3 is TGTGCCTGGAGTGGGCAGTCAGCAGAGACCCAGTACTTC. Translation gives CAWSGQSAETQYF.